The 23 T cell receptor beta chains given below trace back to one sample, sequenced in a study of T cell repertoires in cytomegalovirus infection. TCRdb re-called the reads through MiXCR, storing one row per CDR3 protein. The repertoire holds fewer than 300,000 distinct CDR3 sequences, with more than 20% as singletons. Sample: PBMCs. These receptors originate from a human donor in good health (CMV status not recorded). Some clones in this sample may be carry-over from other donors' samples.

This clonotype has ten or more counts. J is TRBJ1-1 and V is TRBV7-2; 8 bases fit TRBD1. The CDR3 extends over 14 amino acids. Looked up from germline, CDR1 is SGHTA and CDR2 is FQGNSA. The V segment lost 4 bases and the J segment 10 bases; nucleotides outside the gene matches: 11. The CDR3 reads CASSSMTGALRAFF. CDR3 nucleotide sequence: TGTGCCAGCAGCTCAATGACAGGGGCGCTCCGAGCTTTCTTT.

This clonotype was found many times. This chain joins TRBV7-3 and TRBJ2-7; 8 bases map to TRBD1. Unmatched junction bases numbered 6, after V lost 5 bases and J lost 3 bases. This CDR3 comprises 14 residues. Germline V CDR1 and CDR2: SGHTA, FQGTGA. The CDR3 region is CASSRTGGFYEQYF. Written as DNA, the CDR3 is TGTGCCAGCAGCAGAACAGGGGGGTTCTACGAGCAGTACTTC.

The chain employs TRBV5-5 and TRBJ1-1; D not certain. CDR1 is SGHKS, CDR2 YYEKEE, per germline (reference sequence). V shed 0 bases and J shed 8 bases, with 5 bases lying between them. The CDR3 is 11 residues long. The CDR3 spells CASSLDWEAFF. The CDR3 DNA reads TGTGCCAGCAGCTTGGATTGGGAAGCTTTCTTT.

The genes are TRBV6-6 and TRBJ2-2; D is unclear. This CDR3 comprises 19 residues. Germline CDR1 reads MNHNY; CDR2 reads SVGAGI (reference sequence). The V gene lost 2 bases and the J gene lost 0 bases, with 19 bases spanning the gap. The CDR3 DNA reads TGTGCCAGCAGTTACCCTGAGGACGCCACAGACTCGAACACCGGGGAGCTGTTTTTT. Translation gives CASSYPEDATDSNTGELFF.

This clonotype was counted between two and nine times. The rearrangement links TRBV28 to TRBJ1-1; D is uncertain. V gave up 5 bases and J gave up 5 bases, with 15 bases separating them. This CDR3 region has 14 residues. The germline CDR1 and CDR2 sequences are MDHEN and SYDVKM. The CDR3 is CASSPPGGETEAFF. DNA for the CDR3: TGTGCCAGCAGTCCCCCGGGCGGGGAGACTGAAGCTTTCTTT.

This clonotype was counted ten times or more. This rearrangement joins TRBV11-2 to TRBJ1-1; D gene unclear. Germline CDR1 and CDR2: SGHAT and FQNNGV. V was trimmed by 0 bases and J by 10 bases, leaving 12 bases between them. The CDR3 covers 13 residues. The CDR3 loop is CASSLDLEVRAFF. The CDR3 DNA reads as TGTGCCAGCAGCTTAGATCTTGAGGTGCGAGCTTTCTTT.

The CDR3 region is CASSQLAGEQYF. The CDR3 region has the DNA TGTGCCAGCAGTCAATTAGCGGGGGAGCAGTACTTC. The chain couples TRBV28 to TRBJ2-7; 8 bases map to TRBD2. Germline V gives CDR1 MDHEN, CDR2 SYDVKM. After removal of 5 bases from V and 7 bases from J, the junction contained 4 bases not matched to a gene. The CDR3 extends over 12 amino acids.

The sample holds many counts of this clonotype. The chain combines TRBV7-2 with TRBJ1-1; tentatively, D is TRBD1 (5 bases). Germline-derived CDR1 and CDR2 are SGHTA and FQGNSA. The CDR3 consists of 13 residues. V lost 5 bases, J lost 5 bases, and 12 bases lay in between. The DNA for the CDR3 is TGTGCCAGCAGCCGGGACGCAACAACTGAAGCTTTCTTT. Translation: CASSRDATTEAFF.

This clonotype was detected only a few times. This chain uses TRBV20-1 with TRBJ2-5; 12 nucleotides line up with TRBD1. The germline gives CDR1 DFQATT, CDR2 SNEGSKA (reference sequence). V was clipped by 5 bases and J by 4 bases; unmatched bases: 11. The CDR3 contains 16 residues. The DNA of the CDR3 is TGCAGTGCTGTAATCGGGGACAGGGGGCGACTAGAGACCCAGTACTTC. Protein sequence: CSAVIGDRGRLETQYF.

This clonotype occurred many times. The chain is built from TRBV7-2 and TRBJ2-7; 11 nucleotides match TRBD1. The junction had 5 bases not matched to a gene; V was cut back by 8 bases and J by 2 bases. Germline values: CDR1 SGHTA, CDR2 FQGNSA. The length of the CDR3 is 14 residues. The CDR3 sequence: CASALGQGAYEQYF. CDR3 nucleotides: TGTGCCAGCGCACTGGGACAGGGGGCCTACGAGCAGTACTTC.

V and J are TRBV6-5 and TRBJ2-6; D not resolved. Germline values: CDR1 MNHEY, CDR2 SVGAGI. This CDR3 region has 15 residues. Trimming shortened V by 2 bases and J by 0 bases, and 5 bases separated the two germline ends. The CDR3 DNA reads as TGTGCCAGCAGTTACGACAACTCTGGGGCCAACGTCCTGACTTTC. Translated, it gives CASSYDNSGANVLTF.

The sample holds a few counts of this clonotype. The chain carries TRBV27 and TRBJ1-6, with TRBD1 identical over 7 bases. The CDR3 runs to 15 residues. CDR1 MNHEY and CDR2 SMNVEV come from the germline V gene (reference sequence). Trimming removed 2 bases from V and 6 bases from J; junction bases left unmatched: 4. Written as DNA, the CDR3 is TGTGCCAGCAGTTTACTGACAGGGACTAATTCACCCCTCCACTTT. As protein: CASSLLTGTNSPLHF.

The gene calls are TRBV5-1 and TRBJ2-1; no clear D. The CDR3 is made up of 16 amino acids. Trimming pared 0 bases from V and 0 bases from J, leaving 10 bases between. The germline V gene encodes CDR1 SGHRS and CDR2 YFSETQ. CDR3 residues: CASSLERISSYNEQFF. The DNA for the CDR3 is TGCGCCAGCAGCTTGGAAAGGATTAGCTCCTACAATGAGCAGTTCTTC. The variable domain in full, with the rest retrieved from reference TRBV5-1 and TRBJ2-1, is KAGVTQTPRYLIKTRGQQVTLSCSPISGHRSVSWYQQTPGQGLQFLFEYFSETQRNKGNFPGRFSGRQFSNSRSEMNVSTLELGDSALYLCASSLERISSYNEQFFGPGTRLTVL.

This clonotype was detected ten times or more. The chain combines TRBV28 with TRBJ1-4, with D possibly being TRBD1 (6 bases). The CDR3 consists of 15 residues. CDR1 and CDR2 (germline): MDHEN, SYDVKM. The ends were cut back, 5 bases at V and 7 bases at J, with 17 bases in the middle. The CDR3 is CASSPPQGQVEKLFF. The CDR3 bases are TGTGCCAGCAGTCCACCGCAGGGGCAGGTTGAAAAACTGTTTTTT.

The V gene is TRBV10-3, the J gene TRBJ2-1; tentatively, D is TRBD1 (6 bases). This CDR3 is 13 amino acids long. Trimming removed 7 bases from V and 2 bases from J, with 9 bases in between. Germline loops: CDR1 ENHRY, CDR2 SYGVKD. The CDR3 region is CAITGVPYNEQFF. CDR3 in DNA: TGTGCCATCACAGGGGTACCCTACAATGAGCAGTTCTTC.

This chain uses TRBV29-1 with TRBJ2-3; the D gene is possibly TRBD1 (5 bases). CDR3 length equals 14 residues. Trimming left V 3 bases short and J 3 bases short, with 13 bases between. CDR1 SQVTM and CDR2 ANQGSEA come from the germline V gene. DNA for the CDR3: TGCAGCGTTGAGGTGACAGCGAGTACAGATACGCAGTATTTT. It codes for CSVEVTASTDTQYF.

The chain combines TRBV29-1 with TRBJ1-2, with D possibly matching TRBD1 (5 bases). CDR1 is SQVTM, CDR2 ANQGSEA, per germline. Trimming stripped 6 bases from V and 1 base from J, with 18 bases between. The CDR3 runs to 15 residues. CDR3 region: CSVGTRDFINYGYTF. As DNA, the CDR3 is TGCAGCGTGGGAACCAGGGACTTCATTAACTATGGCTACACCTTC.

This clonotype was recorded many times. The chain joins TRBV4-1 to TRBJ1-4; D gene uncertain. This CDR3 region has 13 residues. Germline CDR1 MGHRA, CDR2 YSYEKL. Trimming cost V 4 bases and J 4 bases, with 7 bases left between them. CDR3 coding DNA: TGCGCCAGCAGCCTCAACCTTAATGAAAAACTGTTTTTT. It yields the protein CASSLNLNEKLFF.

Ten or more counts support this clonotype. This chain connects TRBV7-6 to TRBJ2-7, with D perhaps matching TRBD1 (5 bases). With 1 base removed from V and 4 bases from J, the gap between germline ends came to 8 bases. Germline CDR1 is SGHVS and CDR2 is FNYEAQ. The CDR3 has 13 residues. In DNA form, the CDR3 reads TGTGCCAGCAGCTTAGAGACAGCTTACGAGCAGTACTTC. This sequence encodes CASSLETAYEQYF.

The V and J genes are TRBV11-2 and TRBJ2-3, with TRBD2 matching 8 bases. Germline V lookup: CDR1 SGHAT, CDR2 FQNNGV. The CDR3 extends over 15 amino acids. Germline trimming cut 5 bases from V and 0 bases from J; bases unmatched to any gene: 4. CDR3 region: CASSALAGSTDTQYF. The CDR3 DNA follows: TGTGCCAGCAGCGCGCTAGCGGGTAGCACAGATACGCAGTATTTT. Full variable domain (remainder filled in from reference TRBV11-2 and TRBJ2-3): EAGVAQSPRYKIIEKRQSVAFWCNPISGHATLYWYQQILGQGPKLLIQFQNNGVVDDSQLPKDRFSAERLKGVDSTLKIQPAKLEDSAVYLCASSALAGSTDTQYFGPGTRLTVL.

This clonotype has a count of ten or more. The CDR3: CASSLAPGAITGELFF. For the CDR3, the DNA is TGTGCCAGCAGCTTAGCTCCAGGGGCAATCACCGGGGAGCTGTTTTTT. This chain connects TRBV7-6 to TRBJ2-2; a possible D gene is TRBD1 (6 bases). Germline V CDR1 and CDR2: SGHVS, FNYEAQ. V lost 0 bases to trimming and J lost 4 bases, with 12 bases between them. The CDR3 is 16 residues long.

J is TRBJ1-5 and V is TRBV7-2, with D possibly being TRBD1 (5 bases). Between the trimmed V and J ends, which lost 1 base and 7 bases, there was a span of 14 bases. CDR3 length: 15 residues. The germline V gene encodes CDR1 SGHTA and CDR2 FQGNSA. The CDR3 protein is CASSLDQGGGQPQHF. CDR3 DNA: TGTGCCAGCAGCTTAGACCAGGGAGGAGGGCAGCCCCAGCATTTT.

A remark on this clonotype: This sequence may be a read error, since a much larger clone differs from it by one base. The chain combines TRBV2 with TRBJ2-1, with TRBD2 matching over 12 bases. There are 17 residues in the CDR3. Germline V lookup: CDR1 SNHLY, CDR2 FYNNEI. CDR3 in DNA: TGTGCCAGCAGTCTCCGAACCCTAGCGGGAGGGTACAAAGAGCAGTTCTTC. Protein sequence: CASSLRTLAGGYKEQFF. The full variable domain, completed using reference TRBV2 and TRBJ2-1, is EPEVTQTPSHQVTQMGQEVILRCVPISNHLYFYWYRQILGQKVEFLVSFYNNEISEKSEIFDDQFSVERPDGSNFTLKIRSTKLEDSAMYFCASSLRTLAGGYKEQFFGPGTRLTVL.